One and the same sample provided the 18 T cell receptor beta chains below, sequenced in a study of beta chain features in type 1 diabetes. Study results and limitations: The study found moderately but significantly shorter TCRB CDR3s in all four CD4+ subsets of Type 1 diabetes patients.

TCRB transcripts that were expressed got sequenced, as all of the isolated RNA had been reverse transcribed. Profiling relied on immunoSEQ multiplex PCR, and the TCRdb table lists in-frame clones only, not all of them. Altogether some 370,000 clones are present, around a tenth being singletons, with the ten largest covering approximately 0.55%. What these receptors recognize is not known. Sequencing was performed on central memory CD4+ T cells from blood. The receptors stem from a man aged 25-45 years with type 1 diabetes.

This clone was detected only a few times. A far larger clone is one nucleotide away, so this likely arose from a read error. This rearrangement joins TRBV7-8 to TRBJ2-7; D might be TRBD1 or TRBD2, each matching 6 bases. This CDR3 is 12 amino acids long. Trimming took off 1 base at V and 7 bases at J, with 8 bases between the two ends. Looked up from germline, CDR1 is SGHVS and CDR2 is FQNEAQ. CDR3 nucleotides: TGTGCCAGCAGCTTAGGAGGGGGGGAGCAGTACTTC. Translation: CASSLGGGEQYF.

The chain uses TRBV7-2 and TRBJ1-1, with D possibly TRBD1 on 5 matching bases. Germline assignment: CDR1 SGHTA and CDR2 FQGNSA. This CDR3 region has 13 residues. V gave up 6 bases and J gave up 5 bases, with 13 bases separating them. CDR3 protein: CASRKGSGTEAFF. CDR3 nucleotide sequence: TGTGCCAGCAGGAAGGGGTCGGGGACTGAAGCTTTCTTT.

This chain joins TRBV19 and TRBJ2-7; 8 bases map to TRBD1. V was clipped by 6 bases and J by 0 bases; unmatched bases: 4. The CDR3 loop spans 14 amino acids. The germline gives CDR1 LNHDA, CDR2 SQIVND (reference sequence). The CDR3 DNA reads TGTGCCAGTAGCCTGACAGGGGACTCCTACGAGCAGTACTTC. Protein: CASSLTGDSYEQYF.

This clone was detected many times. The rearrangement joins TRBV6-5 to TRBJ1-3, with D perhaps TRBD1 (5 bases). Trimming cost V 6 bases and J 0 bases, with 12 bases left between them. The CDR3 contains 15 residues. Germline CDR1 and CDR2: MNHEY and SVGAGI. The CDR3 DNA sequence: TGTGCCAGCAGGACCGACAGATACTCTGGAAACACCATATATTTT. Translating it yields CASRTDRYSGNTIYF.

A note on this clone: This sample also contains other DNA sequences that code for the same CDR3. V gene TRBV6-5 combines with J gene TRBJ1-2, with 7 bases fitting TRBD1. CDR3 length equals 12 residues. Germline V gene data show CDR1 as MNHEY and CDR2 as SVGAGI. Germline trimming cut 5 bases from V and 3 bases from J; bases unmatched to any gene: 0. Here the CDR3 reads CASSQGDYGYTF. The CDR3, as DNA: TGTGCCAGCAGTCAGGGGGACTATGGCTACACCTTC.

CDR3 sequence reads: CASSLALVAGPSSYEQYF. In DNA form, the CDR3 reads TGTGCCAGCAGCTTAGCGCTAGTAGCGGGTCCAAGCTCCTACGAGCAGTACTTC. The chain employs TRBV7-2 and TRBJ2-7, with 7 bases that match TRBD2. Germline CDR1 and CDR2: SGHTA and FQGNSA. The CDR3 loop spans 18 amino acids. Trimming took 0 bases from V and 0 from J; bases not matched to a gene: 11.

This clone was counted between two and nine times. V gene TRBV7-8 combines with J gene TRBJ1-1; D ambiguous. The CDR3 has 16 amino acids. From germline, CDR1 is SGHVS and CDR2 FQNEAQ. V was shortened by 0 bases and J by 5 bases, with 16 bases between the two germline ends. The DNA for the CDR3 is TGTGCCAGCAGCTTAGCAGGCCCCAAGGGTTTGACTGAAGCTTTCTTT. Its protein is CASSLAGPKGLTEAFF.

The chain joins TRBV29-1 to TRBJ2-1; 8 bases match TRBD2. Germline V gives CDR1 SQVTM, CDR2 ANQGSEA. The junction had 5 bases not matched to a gene; V was cut back by 6 bases and J by 4 bases. The CDR3 runs to 13 residues. This CDR3 reads CSVISGVYNEQFF. The CDR3, as DNA: TGCAGCGTCATTAGCGGGGTTTACAATGAGCAGTTCTTC.

This clone has a handful of counts. The chain links TRBV7-9 to TRBJ2-5, with D perhaps assigned TRBD1 or TRBD2 (5 bases each). Trimming removed 6 bases from V and 5 bases from J, with 13 bases in between. CDR3 length: 13 residues. The germline gives CDR1 SEHNR, CDR2 FQNEAQ (reference sequence). In DNA, the CDR3 is TGTGCCAGCAGGCCGGGACGGAAGGAGACCCAGTACTTC. It codes for CASRPGRKETQYF.

This clone was seen a handful of times. The CDR3 loop reads CASSLVGGNYGYTF. CDR3 sequence (DNA): TGTGCCAGCAGTTTAGTAGGCGGTAACTATGGCTACACCTTC. This chain links TRBV28 with TRBJ1-2; D gene ambiguous. V was shortened by 2 bases and J by 1 base, with 8 bases between the two germline ends. CDR1 is MDHEN, CDR2 SYDVKM, per germline. The CDR3 totals 14 residues.

This clone was recorded a few times. The genes are TRBV5-8 and TRBJ1-4, with 8 nucleotides matching TRBD1. V lost 5 bases, J lost 4 bases, and 4 bases stayed unmatched. This CDR3 region has 14 residues. Germline V gene sequence: CDR1 SGHTS, CDR2 YDEGEE. The CDR3 nucleotides read TGTGCCAGCAGTCGGACAGGGTTTAATGAAAAACTGTTTTTT. Protein sequence: CASSRTGFNEKLFF.

This clone was counted only a few times. The chain combines TRBV9 with TRBJ2-2; 9 nucleotides align to TRBD2. The CDR3 loop spans 16 amino acids. Germline V gives CDR1 SGDLS, CDR2 YYNGEE. V lost 4 bases to trimming and J lost 1 base; unmatched junction nucleotides: 5. The chain's CDR3 is CASSTTSGGNTGELFF. As DNA, the CDR3 is TGTGCCAGCAGCACGACTAGCGGAGGGAACACCGGGGAGCTGTTTTTT.

This clone was recorded at least ten times. This chain uses TRBV10-3 with TRBJ2-1; TRBD2 matches 10 bases. The CDR3 is made up of 16 amino acids. The V gene end was trimmed by 7 bases and the J gene end by 4 bases; junction bases not matched to a gene: 10. The V gene's germline CDR1 is ENHRY and CDR2 SYGVKD. CDR3 coding DNA: TGTGCCATCAAAGGGGCTAGCGGGAGCCTTTACAATGAGCAGTTCTTC. Translated, it gives CAIKGASGSLYNEQFF.

In its sample, this clone was seen a few times. The chain is built from TRBV28 and TRBJ2-7; 7 bases align to TRBD2. This CDR3 has 15 amino acids. Looked up from germline, CDR1 is MDHEN and CDR2 is SYDVKM. The V gene end was trimmed by 5 bases and the J gene end by 7 bases; junction bases not matched to a gene: 14. CDR3 in DNA: TGTGCCAGCAGTCCCCCGGATGGCGGGAGAATGGAGCAGTACTTC. The encoded protein is CASSPPDGGRMEQYF. The whole variable domain, remainder taken from reference TRBV28 and TRBJ2-7, is DVKVTQSSRYLVKRTGEKVFLECVQDMDHENMFWYRQDPGLGLRLIYFSYDVKMKEKGDIPEGYSVSREKKERFSLILESASTNQTSMYLCASSPPDGGRMEQYFGPGTRLTVT.

This clone was seen only a few times. The chain has TRBV4-3 and TRBJ1-4, with 8 positions matching TRBD1. CDR1 is LGHNA and CDR2 is YSLEER in the germline V gene. The CDR3 runs 16 residues. V shed 3 bases, J shed 4 bases, and the junction held 7 bases outside the gene matches. CDR3 loop: CASSQEDRGLNEKLFF. For the CDR3, the DNA is TGCGCCAGCAGCCAGGAAGACAGGGGTCTTAATGAAAAACTGTTTTTT.

Ten or more counts support this clone. V is TRBV5-1 and J is TRBJ2-1, with 9 bases identical to TRBD1. After removal of 6 bases from V and 5 bases from J, the junction contained 12 bases not matched to a gene. The CDR3 sequence is 16 residues long. The germline CDR1 and CDR2 sequences are SGHRS and YFSETQ. CDR3 loop: CASTPVPGQGNNEQFF. The CDR3 nucleotides read TGCGCCAGCACTCCAGTCCCGGGACAGGGTAACAATGAGCAGTTCTTC.

This clone has ten or more counts. The chain combines TRBV21-1 with TRBJ1-2. TRBV21-1 is recorded as a pseudogene. This CDR3 has 15 residues. The CDR3 here is CASRSPTASHYGYTF. CDR3 coding DNA: TGTGCCAGCAGATCCCCGACTGCCTCTCACTATGGCTACACCTTC.

This chain connects TRBV7-2 to TRBJ1-4; the D gene is possibly TRBD1 (6 bases). V dropped 3 bases and J dropped 7 bases, with 9 bases sitting between them. Germline lookup yields CDR1 SGHTA and CDR2 FQGNSA. The CDR3 is made up of 13 amino acids. CDR3 sequence (DNA): TGTGCCAGCAGCTTCGGACAGAGTGAAAAACTGTTTTTT. This codes for CASSFGQSEKLFF.